These 2 T cell receptor beta chains came from one sample sequenced in a study of CD8 T cells in Susac syndrome. The RNA, about 0.45 to 1 ug, was put through reverse transcription using random hexamers. TCRdb analysed the immunoSEQ multiplex PCR reads with MiXCR anew, one entry per CDR3 protein. The sample shows around 170,000 distinct CDR3 sequences, approximately 95% of them seen only once. The sample consisted of CD4+ T cells from PBMCs. The receptor set was obtained from a human donor with Susac syndrome.

V is TRBV5-1 and J is TRBJ2-5; 8 nucleotides match TRBD1. Germline V lookup: CDR1 SGHRS, CDR2 YFSETQ. This CDR3 spans 15 amino acids. The V segment lost 2 bases and the J segment 5 bases; nucleotides outside the gene matches: 8. The CDR3 bases are TGCGCCAGCAGCTTATTCAGGGGGCAGATGGAGACCCAGTACTTC. It codes for CASSLFRGQMETQYF.

The chain uses TRBV14 and TRBJ2-1, with 8 bases that match TRBD2. The V gene end was trimmed by 1 base and the J gene end by 5 bases; junction bases not matched to a gene: 7. The CDR3 is 16 residues long. CDR1 SGHDN and CDR2 FVKESK come from the germline V gene. The chain's CDR3 is CASSQAGTRPHNEQFF. Written as DNA, the CDR3 is TGTGCCAGCAGCCAAGCCGGGACTAGACCCCACAATGAGCAGTTCTTC.